The clone carrying this T cell receptor beta chain was recorded at least ten times. These data belong to a study of T cells in Graves' hyperthyroidism and ophthalmopathy. Study-level background: Staff took peripheral blood when the initial diagnosis was made, before any treatment began.

Per germline, CDR1 GTSNPN and CDR2 SVGIG (reference sequence). Germline trimming cut 4 bases from V and 7 bases from J; bases unmatched to any gene: 7. The CDR3 has 16 residues. TCR beta CDR3 sequences were amplified from RNA transcripts. The TCR CDR3 first-round RT-PCR relied on the HTBI primer set. TCRdb reprocessed the multiplex PCR reads via MiXCR and lists one record per CDR3 protein. This repertoire shows 490,000 or so distinct CDR3 sequences, just under 20% found once; its top ten account for approximately 48%. This chain connects TRBV30 to TRBJ2-1; 16 bases are a match to TRBD2. The TCR comes from a man between 35 and 55 years old with Graves' ophthalmopathy. What was sequenced was blood. CDR3 coding DNA: TGTGCCTGGACCATGGGGACTAGCGGGGGGGGAAATGAGCAGTTCTTC. This sequence encodes CAWTMGTSGGGNEQFF.